The 22 T cell receptor beta chains presented below share a single source sample, sequenced in a study of cytomegalovirus exposure and HLA in healthy donors. Both 60 Vbeta primers and 13 Jbeta primers went into the PCR. Clones were read by immunoSEQ multiplex PCR, and TCRdb kept only the in-frame ones, dropping some. Among 130,000 or so clones, about 79% were seen once, and the ten largest hold almost 3%. The sample was PBMCs. Every receptor here comes from a young woman in good health and CMV-seropositive.

This clone was seen a few times. The gene calls are TRBV9 and TRBJ2-5, with 11 nucleotides matching TRBD2. Germline CDR1 reads SGDLS; CDR2 reads YYNGEE. The ends lost 3 bases at V and 3 bases at J; junction bases unmatched: 7. The length of the CDR3 is 16 residues. The CDR3 nucleotides are TGTGCCAGCAGCGAGTCTGTGACTAGCGGGGAAGAGACCCAGTACTTC. Protein sequence: CASSESVTSGEETQYF.

The chain couples TRBV9 to TRBJ1-2; no reliable D call. CDR3 length: 13 amino acids. Per germline, CDR1 SGDLS and CDR2 YYNGEE. Trimming cost V 5 bases and J 5 bases, with 13 bases left between them. In DNA form, the CDR3 reads TGTGCCAGCAGGGAAGATCCGGGGTATGGCTACACCTTC. Its translation is CASREDPGYGYTF.

The CDR3 is CATEETSGINEQFF. The CDR3 DNA is TGTGCCACCGAAGAGACTAGCGGAATCAATGAGCAGTTCTTC. This rearrangement joins TRBV19 to TRBJ2-1, with 9 bases fitting TRBD2. The CDR3 has 14 amino acids. The V and J ends lost 10 bases and 6 bases, in that order; junction bases with no gene match: 10. CDR1 and CDR2 (germline): LNHDA, SQIVND (reference sequence).

The chain couples TRBV28 to TRBJ2-3, with D maybe TRBD1 (5 bases). This CDR3 is built from 16 residues. Per germline, CDR1 MDHEN and CDR2 SYDVKM. The V end was cut by 3 bases, the J end by 1 base, with 14 bases between. The CDR3 reads CASSFPSQGGTDTQYF. The CDR3 region has the DNA TGTGCCAGCAGTTTTCCATCCCAGGGTGGCACAGATACGCAGTATTTT.

This clone has only one observation. The rearrangement joins TRBV5-4 to TRBJ2-6, with no clear D. The length of the CDR3 is 15 residues. Germline-derived CDR1 and CDR2 are SGHNT and YYREEE (reference sequence). Trimming removed 0 bases from V and 1 base from J, with 5 bases in between. Here the CDR3 reads CASSLGLSGANVLTF. Written as DNA, the CDR3 is TGTGCCAGCAGCTTGGGACTTTCTGGGGCCAACGTCCTGACTTTC.

V usage is TRBV7-8 and J usage is TRBJ1-2; 9 bases fit TRBD1. The CDR3 has 16 amino acids. The trim removed 4 bases at V and 8 bases at J, leaving 14 bases unmatched. CDR1 and CDR2 from the germline V gene are SGHVS and FQNEAQ. CDR3 sequence: CASSSEGTGSGWGYTF. CDR3 sequence (DNA): TGTGCCAGCAGCTCAGAAGGGACAGGGAGTGGGTGGGGCTACACCTTC.

The V and J genes are TRBV19 and TRBJ2-1; possibly TRBD1 for D (5 bases). This CDR3 region has 16 residues. The V and J ends lost 10 bases and 1 base respectively, with 20 bases between them. Germline CDR1 and CDR2: LNHDA and SQIVND (reference sequence). The CDR3 bases are TGTGCCACCAAATCCTTTTCAGGGCGATCCTACAATGAGCAGTTCTTC. Translation: CATKSFSGRSYNEQFF.

The chain has TRBV9 and TRBJ2-3, with D unresolved. This CDR3 spans 13 amino acids. Looked up from germline, CDR1 is SGDLS and CDR2 is YYNGEE. Trimming stripped 0 bases from V and 8 bases from J, with 10 bases between. The CDR3 is CASSVEIVGTQYF. In DNA, the CDR3 is TGTGCCAGCAGCGTAGAAATCGTCGGTACGCAGTATTTT.

This chain links TRBV5-1 with TRBJ2-3; TRBD1 matches at 7 bases. CDR3 length: 13 amino acids. Germline V gene lookup returns CDR1 SGHRS and CDR2 YFSETQ. Losses at the gene ends were 4 bases for V and 5 bases for J; bases not matched to a gene: 4. In nucleotides, the CDR3 is TGCGCCAGCAGCCCAGGACAGGTAGATACGCAGTATTTT. Translated, it gives CASSPGQVDTQYF. Combining the CDR3 with reference TRBV5-1 and TRBJ2-3 gives the whole variable domain KAGVTQTPRYLIKTRGQQVTLSCSPISGHRSVSWYQQTPGQGLQFLFEYFSETQRNKGNFPGRFSGRQFSNSRSEMNVSTLELGDSALYLCASSPGQVDTQYFGPGTRLTVL.

A word on this clone: Germline is not matched at one junction end, which may reflect a read error. The chain links TRBV7-9 to TRBJ1-3; 8 bases align to TRBD1. CDR1 is SEHNR and CDR2 is FQNEAQ in the germline V gene (reference sequence). This CDR3 has 16 residues. The CDR3 is CSSSQQGADPGNTIYF. The CDR3 DNA follows: TGTTCCAGCAGCCAGCAGGGGGCAGACCCTGGAAACACCATATATTTT.

DNA of the CDR3: TGTGCCAGCAGTCCTAGCGGGGGGGCCTGGCGGGAGCTGTTTTTT. Protein product: CASSPSGGAWRELFF. The chain recombines TRBV6-1 with TRBJ2-2; 12 bases are shared with TRBD2. V shed 5 bases and J 9 bases; nucleotides not matched to a gene: 7. CDR1 is MNHNS, CDR2 SASEGT, per germline. CDR3 size: 15 residues.

The chain uses TRBV30 and TRBJ2-5; possible D gene TRBD1, 6 bases. This CDR3 contains 12 residues. The V gene's germline CDR1 is GTSNPN and CDR2 SVGIG (reference sequence). V shed 6 bases and J shed 11 bases, with 19 bases lying between them. The CDR3 reads CACDQGLGEQYF. CDR3 DNA: TGTGCCTGCGACCAGGGGTTGGGAGAGCAGTACTTC. Filled out from reference TRBV30 and TRBJ2-5, the complete variable domain reads SQTIHQWPATLVQPVGSPLSLECTVEGTSNPNLYWYRQAAGRGLQLLFYSVGIGQISSEVPQNLSASRPQDRQFILSSKKLLLSDSGFYLCACDQGLGEQYFGPGTRLLVL.

The chain uses TRBV5-1 and TRBJ2-2; 11 positions match TRBD1. The ends lost 4 bases at V and 3 bases at J; junction bases unmatched: 2. Germline-derived CDR1 and CDR2 are SGHRS and YFSETQ. The CDR3 totals 15 residues. CDR3 loop: CASSRGQGDTGELFF. Written as DNA, the CDR3 is TGCGCCAGCAGCCGGGGACAGGGGGACACCGGGGAGCTGTTTTTT.

V is TRBV19 and J is TRBJ1-4; 7 bases are a match to TRBD1. V shed 4 bases, J shed 6 bases, and the junction held 5 bases outside the gene matches. CDR1 and CDR2 (germline): LNHDA, SQIVND (reference sequence). The CDR3 is 14 residues long. In nucleotides, the CDR3 is TGTGCCAGTAGTACCTCCGGGACAGATGAAAAACTGTTTTTT. Translating it yields CASSTSGTDEKLFF.

This clone was recorded a few times. The chain carries TRBV7-3 and TRBJ2-1, with 9 bases lining up with TRBD1. V was pared by 2 bases and J by 9 bases, with 2 bases of the junction left unmatched. Germline-derived CDR1 and CDR2 are SGHTA and FQGTGA. This CDR3 has 13 residues. This chain's CDR3 is CASSLDRGSEQFF. Written as DNA, the CDR3 is TGTGCCAGCAGCTTAGACAGGGGGAGTGAGCAGTTCTTC.

Comment on this clone: One end of the junction varies from germline; a read error may be responsible. The rearrangement joins TRBV19 to TRBJ1-2, with 12 nucleotides matching TRBD1. CDR1 and CDR2 (germline): LNHDA, SQIVND (reference sequence). There are 17 residues in the CDR3. The CDR3 sequence: CASKDGVVMGQGARALF. CDR3 in DNA: TGTGCCAGTAAGGATGGGGTCGTAATGGGACAGGGGGCTAGAGCCCTCTTC.

The chain has TRBV5-8 and TRBJ2-1; D perhaps matches TRBD2 (5 bases). CDR1 SGHTS and CDR2 YDEGEE come from the germline V gene. This CDR3 has 14 amino acids. Trimming removed 0 bases at V and 4 bases at J, with 8 bases between. CDR3 bases: TGTGCCAGCAGCTTGGGGCCGGGGTACAATGAGCAGTTCTTC. It codes for CASSLGPGYNEQFF.

This clone was detected a few times. V usage is TRBV28 and J usage is TRBJ1-5; no reliable D call. The CDR3 runs to 13 residues. The V end lost 3 bases, the J end lost 8 bases, and 11 bases lay between the germline ends. Germline CDR1 reads MDHEN; CDR2 reads SYDVKM. The CDR3 bases are TGTGCCAGCAGTTTTAGAGGGAGGGAGCCCCAGCATTTT. Translation gives CASSFRGREPQHF.

V usage is TRBV2 and J usage is TRBJ2-7; TRBD2 matches at 15 bases. The V gene's germline CDR1 is SNHLY and CDR2 FYNNEI. The CDR3 has 18 amino acids. With V trimmed by 3 bases and J by 3 bases, 9 bases remained unmatched. The CDR3 loop is CASSDVGLAGGWRYEQYF. For the CDR3, the DNA is TGTGCCAGCAGTGACGTGGGACTAGCGGGGGGCTGGCGCTACGAGCAGTACTTC.

V usage is TRBV7-9 and J usage is TRBJ1-2, with D hard to call. This CDR3 region has 13 residues. V lost 1 base and J lost 8, with 11 bases in between. From germline, CDR1 is SEHNR and CDR2 FQNEAQ (reference sequence). Written as DNA, the CDR3 is TGTGCCAGCAGCTTAGGACAAGCAGGAGGCTACACCTTC. This gives the protein CASSLGQAGGYTF.

J is TRBJ1-1 and V is TRBV5-1; no definite D call. Trimming left V 4 bases short and J 4 bases short, with 8 bases between. In germline, CDR1 is SGHRS, CDR2 YFSETQ. This CDR3 has 12 residues. The CDR3 loop is CASSTSGTEAFF. The CDR3, as DNA: TGCGCCAGCAGCACCTCAGGCACTGAAGCTTTCTTT.

The chain has TRBV11-1 and TRBJ1-2; D unclear. The CDR3 runs 14 residues. V was trimmed by 3 bases and J by 1 base, leaving 9 bases between them. Germline assignment: CDR1 SGHAT and CDR2 FQDESV (reference sequence). CDR3: CASSLGFVNYGYTF. The CDR3 nucleotides are TGTGCCAGCAGCTTGGGCTTTGTTAACTATGGCTACACCTTC.